Below, 28 T cell receptor beta chains from the same sample are listed, as sequenced in a study of cytomegalovirus exposure and HLA in healthy donors. In the PCR, 60 Vbeta and 13 Jbeta primers were used. TCRdb's table, derived via immunoSEQ multiplex PCR, lists solely in-frame clones and lacks some. Its table records approximately 150,000 clones. Sequencing was done on a sample of PBMCs. These receptor sequences come from a woman aged 40 to 49 in good health and CMV-seronegative.

V is TRBV7-9 and J is TRBJ1-4; 9 bases map to TRBD1. Germline V gives CDR1 SEHNR, CDR2 FQNEAQ (reference sequence). V shed 5 bases and J 3 bases; nucleotides not matched to a gene: 4. The CDR3 has 15 residues. CDR3 region: CASSPRDRANEKLFF. Here the CDR3 DNA reads TGTGCCAGCAGCCCCCGGGACAGGGCTAATGAAAAACTGTTTTTT. Full variable domain (rest looked up from reference TRBV7-9 and TRBJ1-4): DTGVSQNPRHKITKRGQNVTFRCDPISEHNRLYWYRQTLGQGPEFLTYFQNEAQLEKSRLLSDRFSAERPKGSFSTLEIQRTEQGDSAMYLCASSPRDRANEKLFFGSGTQLSVL.

V gene TRBV7-8 combines with J gene TRBJ1-4; TRBD1 matches at 8 bases. CDR1 is SGHVS, CDR2 FQNEAQ, per germline. The J segment lost 6 bases and the V segment lost 6 bases, leaving 9 bases of the junction unmatched. This CDR3 has 15 amino acids. The CDR3 DNA reads TGTGCCAGCAGACGTCAGGGGGCAGCGGATGAAAAACTGTTTTTT. Its translation is CASRRQGAADEKLFF.

CDR3 sequence: CASSLSGVSLNTEAFF. The CDR3 DNA reads TGTGCCAGCAGCCTCTCAGGGGTCAGTTTAAACACTGAAGCTTTCTTT. The chain is built from TRBV11-3 and TRBJ1-1; D is possibly TRBD1 (6 bases). The CDR3 covers 16 residues. From germline, CDR1 is SGHNT and CDR2 YENEEA. The germline V and J ends were trimmed by 5 bases and 2 bases, with 18 bases remaining between them.

This chain uses TRBV11-2 with TRBJ2-2, with 11 nucleotides matching TRBD2. The CDR3 is 16 amino acids. The germline V gene has CDR1 SGHAT and CDR2 FQNNGV. Trimming removed 6 bases from V and 7 bases from J; junction bases left unmatched: 10. Written as DNA, the CDR3 is TGTGCCAGCAGTTCACCCCGTAGCGGGGGGGGCGGGGAGCTGTTTTTT. Translated, it gives CASSSPRSGGGGELFF. Using reference TRBV11-2 and TRBJ2-2 for the parts outside the CDR3, the full variable domain is EAGVAQSPRYKIIEKRQSVAFWCNPISGHATLYWYQQILGQGPKLLIQFQNNGVVDDSQLPKDRFSAERLKGVDSTLKIQPAKLEDSAVYLCASSSPRSGGGGELFFGEGSRLTVL.

The chain couples TRBV5-5 to TRBJ1-2; D not certain. CDR1 is SGHKS and CDR2 is YYEKEE in the germline V gene (reference sequence). V dropped 0 bases and J dropped 4 bases, with 7 bases sitting between them. The CDR3 is 13 amino acids. The CDR3 protein is CASSLETAYGYTF. In DNA, the CDR3 is TGTGCCAGCAGCTTGGAAACAGCCTATGGCTACACCTTC. Full variable domain (remainder filled in from reference TRBV5-5 and TRBJ1-2): DAGVTQSPTHLIKTRGQQVTLRCSPISGHKSVSWYQQVLGQGPQFIFQYYEKEERGRGNFPDRFSARQFPNYSSELNVNALLLGDSALYLCASSLETAYGYTFGSGTRLTVV.

The CDR3 region is CASSPGQGGNGNQPQHF. CDR3 sequence (DNA): TGTGCCAGCTCACCGGGTCAGGGGGGAAATGGCAATCAGCCCCAGCATTTT. The chain recombines TRBV18 with TRBJ1-5, with 7 bases fitting TRBD1. CDR3 length: 17 amino acids. The ends lost 3 bases at V and 2 bases at J; junction bases unmatched: 10. Germline V gives CDR1 KGHSH, CDR2 LQKENI.

The rearrangement joins TRBV10-2 to TRBJ2-2; TRBD1 agrees at 10 bases. CDR1 WSHSY and CDR2 SAAADI come from the germline V gene. The CDR3 spans 16 residues. J lost 5 bases, V lost 3 bases, and 6 bases had no gene match. The CDR3 region has the DNA TGCGCCAGCAGTGATCGACAGGGGGCAGGTACCGGGGAGCTGTTTTTT. This sequence encodes CASSDRQGAGTGELFF.

This chain joins TRBV5-1 and TRBJ1-4; D is possibly TRBD1 (6 bases). In germline, CDR1 is SGHRS, CDR2 YFSETQ. The CDR3 runs to 14 residues. V lost 0 bases, J lost 4 bases, and 7 bases lay in between. This CDR3 reads CASSLDRVNEKLFF. For the CDR3, the DNA is TGCGCCAGCAGCTTGGACAGGGTTAATGAAAAACTGTTTTTT.

The rearrangement uses TRBV28 and TRBJ2-7, with 10 bases fitting TRBD1. V lost 6 bases and J lost 3; bases outside the gene matches: 2. The germline V gene has CDR1 MDHEN and CDR2 SYDVKM. The CDR3 has 13 amino acids. The CDR3 here is CASSWTGGYEQYV. CDR3 sequence (DNA): TGTGCCAGCAGCTGGACAGGGGGCTACGAGCAGTACGTC.

The rearrangement joins TRBV9 to TRBJ2-1, with 7 bases that match TRBD1. Trimming took 4 bases from V and 0 from J; bases not matched to a gene: 4. The CDR3 runs 15 residues. Germline V gives CDR1 SGDLS, CDR2 YYNGEE. Here the CDR3 reads CASSPGQPSYNEQFF. As DNA, the CDR3 is TGTGCCAGCAGCCCGGGACAGCCCTCCTACAATGAGCAGTTCTTC.

The rearrangement joins TRBV5-4 to TRBJ2-5, with 11 bases fitting TRBD1. V dropped 3 bases and J dropped 5; count of bases not matched to a gene: 3. The CDR3 is made up of 14 amino acids. Germline loops: CDR1 SGHNT, CDR2 YYREEE (reference sequence). The CDR3 loop is CASSWDRGTETQYF. The CDR3 coding sequence is TGTGCCAGCAGCTGGGACAGGGGGACGGAGACCCAGTACTTC.

The chain joins TRBV11-2 to TRBJ2-3, with 11 bases that match TRBD2. The V gene end was trimmed by 6 bases and the J gene end by 7 bases; junction bases not matched to a gene: 9. This CDR3 is built from 15 residues. Germline V gene data show CDR1 as SGHAT and CDR2 as FQNNGV. CDR3 DNA sequence: TGTGCCAGCAGTCTCGGACTAGCGGGTTTAAATACGCAGTATTTT. Amino acid sequence: CASSLGLAGLNTQYF.

V is TRBV21-1 and J is TRBJ1-1. TRBV21-1 is a pseudogene locus. This CDR3 region has 16 residues. The CDR3 region has the DNA TGTGCCAGCAGCCTGCCGTCGGGGGGCGGGGGGACTGAAGCTTTCTTT. This encodes CASSLPSGGGGTEAFF.

The J gene is TRBJ2-7, the V gene TRBV15; D is perhaps TRBD1 (5 bases). V dropped 2 bases and J dropped 0 bases, with 17 bases sitting between them. The CDR3 runs 17 residues. Germline CDR1 and CDR2: LNHNV and YYDKDF (reference sequence). In DNA, the CDR3 is TGTGCCACCAGCAGACAAGACAGCAACTTATTCTCCTACGAGCAGTACTTC. It specifies CATSRQDSNLFSYEQYF.

The gene calls are TRBV23-1 and TRBJ2-2; 8 nucleotides match TRBD1. TRBV23-1 is reported as an ORF; its role is uncertain. The CDR3 runs to 15 residues. Trimming cost V 9 bases and J 0 bases; bases outside gene matches: 6. The CDR3 DNA sequence: TGCGCCAGTCCCCGGACAGGGACGAACACCGGGGAGCTGTTTTTT. This encodes CASPRTGTNTGELFF.

This chain joins TRBV10-2 and TRBJ1-5; unclear D gene. The germline V and J ends were trimmed by 3 bases and 0 bases, with 6 bases remaining between them. The CDR3 length is 14 residues. The germline V gene encodes CDR1 WSHSY and CDR2 SAAADI. CDR3 in amino acids: CASSEPGSNQPQHF. CDR3 nucleotides: TGCGCCAGCAGTGAACCCGGTAGCAATCAGCCCCAGCATTTT.

A word on this clone: The junction does not match germline at one end; this may be a read error. The chain recombines TRBV5-8 with TRBJ1-4; 8 nucleotides agree with TRBD1. Germline V gives CDR1 SGHTS, CDR2 YDEGEE. The length of the CDR3 is 12 residues. The CDR3 DNA reads TGTGCCAGCAGCTTTTCCGGGACAGGACATGAATTT. Encoded protein: CASSFSGTGHEF.

The chain links TRBV10-2 to TRBJ2-3; TRBD2 aligns across 15 bases. This CDR3 has 18 residues. Germline loops: CDR1 WSHSY, CDR2 SAAADI. V shed 4 bases, J shed 5 bases, and the junction held 10 bases outside the gene matches. CDR3 in amino acids: CASSGKRTSGGAGDTQYF. The CDR3 DNA follows: TGCGCCAGCAGTGGAAAGAGGACTAGCGGGGGGGCAGGAGATACGCAGTATTTT.

The chain joins TRBV5-1 to TRBJ1-1, with 8 bases lining up with TRBD1. The CDR3 length is 13 residues. Looked up from germline, CDR1 is SGHRS and CDR2 is YFSETQ. V lost 4 bases and J lost 4; bases outside the gene matches: 3. Here the CDR3 reads CASSRDRLTEAFF. The CDR3 nucleotides read TGCGCCAGCAGCCGGGACAGGCTCACTGAAGCTTTCTTT.

The rearrangement uses TRBV18 and TRBJ2-1, with 8 bases matching TRBD2. This CDR3 has 16 amino acids. Germline CDR1 KGHSH, CDR2 LQKENI. J gave up 6 bases and V 1 base, and 8 bases lay outside the gene matches. This CDR3 is CASSPLAGGSGNEQFF. Here the CDR3 DNA reads TGTGCCAGCTCACCACTTGCGGGGGGCTCTGGCAATGAGCAGTTCTTC.

The V and J genes are TRBV5-6 and TRBJ2-1; 8 bases map to TRBD2. The germline V gene encodes CDR1 SGHDT and CDR2 YYEEEE. This CDR3 has 13 amino acids. The ends lost 2 bases at V and 10 bases at J; junction bases unmatched: 5. This CDR3 reads CASSFAGGDEQFF. The CDR3 DNA sequence: TGTGCCAGCAGCTTCGCGGGGGGCGACGAGCAGTTCTTC.

This chain uses TRBV7-6 with TRBJ1-3; no definite D call. Germline V gives CDR1 SGHVS, CDR2 FNYEAQ. The CDR3 runs to 15 residues. V dropped 1 base and J dropped 0 bases, with 7 bases sitting between them. CDR3 in amino acids: CASSLVASSGNTIYF. Here the CDR3 DNA reads TGTGCCAGCAGCTTAGTGGCAAGCTCTGGAAACACCATATATTTT.

V usage is TRBV6-5 and J usage is TRBJ2-1; 7 nucleotides align to TRBD1. The trim removed 2 bases at V and 0 bases at J, leaving 1 base unmatched. CDR3 length equals 15 residues. Germline-derived CDR1 and CDR2 are MNHEY and SVGAGI. CDR3 DNA: TGTGCCAGCAGTTACCCAGGGGGCTCCTACAATGAGCAGTTCTTC. Its translation: CASSYPGGSYNEQFF.

The chain has TRBV7-3 and TRBJ2-3; 9 bases agree with TRBD2. CDR1 SGHTA and CDR2 FQGTGA come from the germline V gene. This CDR3 region has 15 residues. With 2 bases clipped from V and 2 bases from J, the junction kept 2 bases outside the gene matches. The CDR3 reads CASSLVAGATDTQYF. The CDR3, as DNA: TGTGCCAGCAGCTTAGTAGCGGGGGCCACAGATACGCAGTATTTT.

The genes are TRBV11-1 and TRBJ2-5; D may be TRBD2 (5 bases). The CDR3 runs 17 residues. V lost 5 bases, J lost 4 bases, and 23 bases lay in between. Germline loops: CDR1 SGHAT, CDR2 FQDESV (reference sequence). CDR3 nucleotide sequence: TGTGCCAGCAGCACCCCCCGCGCGTGGAACCGGGGAGAGACCCAGTACTTC. Translation gives CASSTPRAWNRGETQYF.

The chain employs TRBV15 and TRBJ1-2, with D possibly TRBD1 on 6 matching bases. This CDR3 is built from 13 residues. Trimming cost V 3 bases and J 5 bases, with 10 bases left between them. Looked up from germline, CDR1 is LNHNV and CDR2 is YYDKDF (reference sequence). CDR3 bases: TGTGCCACCAGCAGGGACAGTTGGTATGGCTACACCTTC. This translates into CATSRDSWYGYTF.

The chain is built from TRBV28 and TRBJ1-2, with D perhaps TRBD1 (6 bases). CDR1 is MDHEN, CDR2 SYDVKM, per germline. The CDR3 has 15 residues. With 4 bases removed from V and 3 bases from J, the gap between germline ends came to 15 bases. The CDR3 DNA is TGTGCCAGCAGTTCCCTCTCACAGGGCCACTATGGCTACACCTTC. This gives the protein CASSSLSQGHYGYTF.

The chain has TRBV7-2 and TRBJ2-7; D remains ambiguous. Deletions cut 2 bases from V and 6 bases from J, with 8 bases between. The CDR3 spans 12 residues. Germline loops: CDR1 SGHTA, CDR2 FQGNSA. The CDR3: CASSLYGREQYV. DNA for the CDR3: TGTGCCAGCAGCTTATATGGGCGCGAGCAGTACGTC.